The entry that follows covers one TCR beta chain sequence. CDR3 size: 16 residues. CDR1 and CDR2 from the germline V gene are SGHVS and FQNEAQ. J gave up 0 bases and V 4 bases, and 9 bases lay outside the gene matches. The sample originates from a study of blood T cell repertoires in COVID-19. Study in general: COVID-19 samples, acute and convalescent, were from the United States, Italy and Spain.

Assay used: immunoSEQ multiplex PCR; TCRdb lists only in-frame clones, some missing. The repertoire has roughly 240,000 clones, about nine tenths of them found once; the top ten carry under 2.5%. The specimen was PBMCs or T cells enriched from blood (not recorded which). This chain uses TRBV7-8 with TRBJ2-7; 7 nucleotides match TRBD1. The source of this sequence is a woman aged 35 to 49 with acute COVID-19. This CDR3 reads CASSYTMTGYSYEQYF. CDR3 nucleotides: TGTGCCAGCAGCTACACAATGACAGGGTACTCCTACGAGCAGTACTTC.